The sequence of this TCR beta chain was determined in a study of post-analysis software for immune sequencing data. Study results and limitations: Same-batch preparations were strongly co-clustered by F measure. The five TRBV segments detected at higher frequency in patients than in controls included TRBV5-6, TRBV5-1 and TRBV20-1. Those with multiple sclerosis, the patient group, showed significantly lower normalized Chao1 diversity than controls.

Unique molecular identifiers tagged the TCR beta cDNA libraries. TCRdb ran MiXCR on the PCR reads and lists one entry per CDR3 protein. Found here are about 160,000 distinct CDR3 sequences, around 36% of them singletons; the top ten hold 28%. This CDR3 is 16 amino acids long. Germline V gene sequence: CDR1 SGHVS, CDR2 FQNEAQ. Trimming took 2 bases from V and 4 from J; bases not matched to a gene: 10. Comment on this clonotype: Antigen specificity is unknown.

The TCR was taken from a girl aged 10-17 years with multiple sclerosis. The J gene is TRBJ2-7, the V gene TRBV7-8; 8 positions agree with TRBD1. Sample: blood, taken after autologous hematopoietic stem cell transplantation. DNA for the CDR3: TGTGCCAGCAGCTTATCAACAGGGGGAGAATTATACGAGCAGTACTTC. It yields the protein CASSLSTGGELYEQYF.